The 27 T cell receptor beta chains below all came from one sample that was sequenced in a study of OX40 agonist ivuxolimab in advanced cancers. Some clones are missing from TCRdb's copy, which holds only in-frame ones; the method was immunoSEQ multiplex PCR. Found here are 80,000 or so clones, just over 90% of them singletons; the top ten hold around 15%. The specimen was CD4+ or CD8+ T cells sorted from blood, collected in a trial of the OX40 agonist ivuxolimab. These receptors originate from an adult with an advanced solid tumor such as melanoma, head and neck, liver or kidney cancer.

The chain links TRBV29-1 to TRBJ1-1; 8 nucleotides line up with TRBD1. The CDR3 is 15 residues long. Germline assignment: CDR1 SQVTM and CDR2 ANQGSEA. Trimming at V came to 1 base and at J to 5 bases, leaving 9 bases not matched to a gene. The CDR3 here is CSVEVWAGGYTEAFF. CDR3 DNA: TGCAGCGTTGAAGTCTGGGCAGGGGGCTATACTGAAGCTTTCTTT.

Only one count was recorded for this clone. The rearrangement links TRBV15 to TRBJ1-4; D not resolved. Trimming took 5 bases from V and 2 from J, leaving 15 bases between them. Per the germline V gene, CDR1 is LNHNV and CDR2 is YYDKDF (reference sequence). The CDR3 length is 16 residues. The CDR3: CATSPLPGSTNEKLFF. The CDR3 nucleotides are TGTGCCACCAGCCCCCTCCCGGGGTCCACTAATGAAAAACTGTTTTTT.

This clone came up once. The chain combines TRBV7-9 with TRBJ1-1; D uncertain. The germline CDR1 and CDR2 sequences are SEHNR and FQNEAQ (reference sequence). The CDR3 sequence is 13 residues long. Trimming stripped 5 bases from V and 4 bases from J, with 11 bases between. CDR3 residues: CASSLGSGTEAFF. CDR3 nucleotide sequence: TGTGCCAGCAGCCTTGGTAGCGGCACTGAAGCTTTCTTT.

The DNA for the CDR3 is TGTGCCAGCAGTGGACTGGGCTCAAATGAAAAACTGTTTTTT. The encoded protein is CASSGLGSNEKLFF. V is TRBV2 and J is TRBJ1-4; D is undetermined. There are 14 residues in the CDR3. V shed 4 bases and J shed 5 bases, with 11 bases lying between them. The germline V gene encodes CDR1 SNHLY and CDR2 FYNNEI.

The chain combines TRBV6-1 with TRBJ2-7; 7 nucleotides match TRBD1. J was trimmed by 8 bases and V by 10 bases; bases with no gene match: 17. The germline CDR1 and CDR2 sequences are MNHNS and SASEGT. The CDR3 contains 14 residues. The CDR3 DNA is TGTGCCAAAACCGGGACAGCACATCTAACAAAGCAGTACTTC. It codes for CAKTGTAHLTKQYF.

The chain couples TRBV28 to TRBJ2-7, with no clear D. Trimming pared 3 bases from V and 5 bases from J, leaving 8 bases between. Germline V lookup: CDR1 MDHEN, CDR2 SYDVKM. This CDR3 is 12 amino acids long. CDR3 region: CASSFTANEQYF. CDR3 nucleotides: TGTGCCAGCAGTTTCACCGCTAACGAGCAGTACTTC.

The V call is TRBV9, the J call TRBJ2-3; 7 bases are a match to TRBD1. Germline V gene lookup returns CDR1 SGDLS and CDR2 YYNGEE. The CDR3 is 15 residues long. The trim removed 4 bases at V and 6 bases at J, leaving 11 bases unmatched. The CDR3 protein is CASSPGQAFGDTQYF. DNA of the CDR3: TGTGCCAGCAGCCCCGGACAGGCCTTTGGGGATACGCAGTATTTT.

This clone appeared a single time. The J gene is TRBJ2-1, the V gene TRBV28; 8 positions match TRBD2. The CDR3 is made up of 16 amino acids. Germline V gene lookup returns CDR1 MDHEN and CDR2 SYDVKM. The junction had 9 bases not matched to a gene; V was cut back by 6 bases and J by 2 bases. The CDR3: CASSPLREDTYNEQFF. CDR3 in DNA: TGTGCCAGCAGCCCCTTGCGGGAGGACACCTACAATGAGCAGTTCTTC.

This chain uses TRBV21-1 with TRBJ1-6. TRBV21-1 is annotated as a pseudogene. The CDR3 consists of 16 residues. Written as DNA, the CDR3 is TGTGCCAGCAGCAAAAGGGTCTGGGTTTATAATTCACCCCTCCACTTT. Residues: CASSKRVWVYNSPLHF.

DNA for the CDR3: TGTGCCATCAGTGAAGGGCTAGCGGGGACCTACGAGCAGTACTTC. Residues: CAISEGLAGTYEQYF. The chain recombines TRBV10-3 with TRBJ2-7; the match to TRBD2 covers 9 bases. Germline lookup yields CDR1 ENHRY and CDR2 SYGVKD. V gave up 3 bases and J gave up 2 bases; unmatched junction bases: 5. This CDR3 is built from 15 residues.

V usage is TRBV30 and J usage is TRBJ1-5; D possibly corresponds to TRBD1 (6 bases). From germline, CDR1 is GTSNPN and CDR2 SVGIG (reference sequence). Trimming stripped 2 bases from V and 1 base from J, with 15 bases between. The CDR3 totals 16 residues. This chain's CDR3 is CAWSPIRGVSNQPQHF. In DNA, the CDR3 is TGTGCCTGGAGTCCGATCAGGGGTGTCAGCAATCAGCCCCAGCATTTT.

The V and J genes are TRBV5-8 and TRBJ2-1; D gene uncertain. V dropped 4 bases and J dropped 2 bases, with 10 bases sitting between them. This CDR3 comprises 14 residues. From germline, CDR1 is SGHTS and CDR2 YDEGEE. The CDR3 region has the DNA TGTGCCAGCAGCCGGCGGAGCACCTACAATGAGCAGTTCTTC. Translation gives CASSRRSTYNEQFF.

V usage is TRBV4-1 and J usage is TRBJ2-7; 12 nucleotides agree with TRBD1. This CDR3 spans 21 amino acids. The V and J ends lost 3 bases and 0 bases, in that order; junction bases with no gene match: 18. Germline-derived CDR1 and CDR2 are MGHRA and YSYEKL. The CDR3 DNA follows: TGCGCCAGCAGCCACAAATCGGGGGACAGGGGGCGAAACCAACCCTCCTACGAGCAGTACTTC. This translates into CASSHKSGDRGRNQPSYEQYF.

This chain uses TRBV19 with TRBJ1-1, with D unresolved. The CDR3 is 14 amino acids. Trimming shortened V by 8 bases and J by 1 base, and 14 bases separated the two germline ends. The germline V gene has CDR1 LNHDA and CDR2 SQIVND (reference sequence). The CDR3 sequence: CASGLMGGNTEAFF. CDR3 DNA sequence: TGTGCCAGTGGCCTTATGGGAGGGAACACTGAAGCTTTCTTT.

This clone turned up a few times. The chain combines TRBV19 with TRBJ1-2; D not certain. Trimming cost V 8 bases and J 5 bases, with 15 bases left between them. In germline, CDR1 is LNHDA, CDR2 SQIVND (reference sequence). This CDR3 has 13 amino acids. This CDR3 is CASSPAADYGYTF. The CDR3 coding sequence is TGTGCCAGTTCCCCGGCCGCGGATTATGGCTACACCTTC.

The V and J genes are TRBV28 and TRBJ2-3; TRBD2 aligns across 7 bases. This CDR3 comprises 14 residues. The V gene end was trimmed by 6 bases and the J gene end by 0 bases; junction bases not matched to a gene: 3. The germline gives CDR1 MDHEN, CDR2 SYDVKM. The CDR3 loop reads CASRLADSTDTQYF. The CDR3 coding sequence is TGTGCCAGCAGGCTAGCGGATAGCACAGATACGCAGTATTTT.

For the CDR3, the DNA is TGTGCCAGCAGCTTAGCGAGTGACGCAGGTCATCAGCCCCAGCATTTT. Amino acid sequence: CASSLASDAGHQPQHF. V usage is TRBV7-6 and J usage is TRBJ1-5; D remains unclear. The CDR3 contains 16 residues. Germline CDR1 and CDR2: SGHVS and FNYEAQ. The germline V and J ends were trimmed by 0 bases and 5 bases, with 14 bases remaining between them.

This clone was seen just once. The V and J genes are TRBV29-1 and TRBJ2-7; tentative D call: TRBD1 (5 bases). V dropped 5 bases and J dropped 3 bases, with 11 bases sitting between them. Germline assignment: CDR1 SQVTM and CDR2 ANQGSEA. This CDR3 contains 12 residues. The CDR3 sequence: CSVWGTGYEQYF. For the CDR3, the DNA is TGCAGCGTTTGGGGCACAGGCTACGAGCAGTACTTC.

The CDR3 DNA is TGTGCCAGCACCCATGGGACAGGGGGCTATGGCTACACCTTC. It is translated as CASTHGTGGYGYTF. The V call is TRBV6-1, the J call TRBJ1-2; TRBD1 agrees at 11 bases. Trimming cost V 7 bases and J 4 bases; bases outside gene matches: 5. CDR1 and CDR2 from the germline V gene are MNHNS and SASEGT. CDR3 length equals 14 residues.

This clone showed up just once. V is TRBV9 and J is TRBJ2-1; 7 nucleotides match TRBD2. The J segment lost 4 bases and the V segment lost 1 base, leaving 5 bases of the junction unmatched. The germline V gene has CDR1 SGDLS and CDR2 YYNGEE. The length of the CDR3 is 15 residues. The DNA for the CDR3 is TGTGCCAGCAGCGTATGGGCGGGGGTGTACAATGAGCAGTTCTTC. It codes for CASSVWAGVYNEQFF.

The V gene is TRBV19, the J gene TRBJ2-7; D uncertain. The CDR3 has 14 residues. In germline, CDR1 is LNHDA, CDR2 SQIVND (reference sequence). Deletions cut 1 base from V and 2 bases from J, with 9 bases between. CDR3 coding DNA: TGTGCCAGTAGTATAGCGCGTGGGGCCTACGAGCAGTACTTC. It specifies CASSIARGAYEQYF.

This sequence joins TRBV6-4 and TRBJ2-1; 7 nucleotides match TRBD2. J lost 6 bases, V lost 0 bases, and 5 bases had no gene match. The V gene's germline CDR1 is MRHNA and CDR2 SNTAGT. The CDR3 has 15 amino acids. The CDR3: CASSDSAGDPNEQFF. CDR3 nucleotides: TGTGCCAGCAGTGACTCTGCGGGAGACCCCAATGAGCAGTTCTTC.

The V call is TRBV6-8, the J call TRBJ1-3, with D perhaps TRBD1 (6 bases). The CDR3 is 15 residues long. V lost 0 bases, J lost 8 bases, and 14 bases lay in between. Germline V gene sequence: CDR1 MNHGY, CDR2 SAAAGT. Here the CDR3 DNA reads TGTGCCAGCAGTTACTCGAAGCCGGGGGGCCACACCATATATTTT. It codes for CASSYSKPGGHTIYF.

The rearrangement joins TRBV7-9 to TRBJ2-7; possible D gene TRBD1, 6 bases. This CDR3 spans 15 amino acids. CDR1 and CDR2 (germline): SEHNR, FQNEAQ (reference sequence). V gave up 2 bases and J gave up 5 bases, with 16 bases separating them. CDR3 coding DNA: TGTGCCAGCAGCTTATCATGGGACACCACCCACGAGCAGTACTTC. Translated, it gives CASSLSWDTTHEQYF.

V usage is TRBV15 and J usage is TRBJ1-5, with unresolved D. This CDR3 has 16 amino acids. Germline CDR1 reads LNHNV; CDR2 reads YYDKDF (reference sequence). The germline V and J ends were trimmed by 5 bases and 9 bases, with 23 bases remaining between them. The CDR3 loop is CATSSKKYTDVGPQHF. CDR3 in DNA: TGTGCCACCAGCTCCAAAAAATATACGGACGTGGGGCCCCAGCATTTT.

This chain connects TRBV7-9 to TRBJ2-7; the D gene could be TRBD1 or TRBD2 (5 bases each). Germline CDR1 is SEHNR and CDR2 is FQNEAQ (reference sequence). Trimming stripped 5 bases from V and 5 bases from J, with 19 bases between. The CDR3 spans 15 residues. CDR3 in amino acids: CASSPQGPELNEQYF. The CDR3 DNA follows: TGTGCCAGCAGCCCGCAGGGACCGGAGCTTAACGAGCAGTACTTC.

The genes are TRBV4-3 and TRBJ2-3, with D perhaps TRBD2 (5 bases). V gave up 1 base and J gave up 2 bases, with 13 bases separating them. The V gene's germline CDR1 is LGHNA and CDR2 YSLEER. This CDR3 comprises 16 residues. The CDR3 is CASSQAVRRVTDTQYF. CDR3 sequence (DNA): TGCGCCAGCAGCCAAGCAGTTCGGCGGGTCACAGATACGCAGTATTTT.